This T cell receptor beta chain was sequenced during a study of cytomegalovirus exposure and HLA in healthy donors (dated by TCRdb to the late 2010s). Regarding the complete study: According to an earlier analysis of 550 to 750 of the donors, 200 million or so T cells yielded roughly 110 million unique TCR beta sequences and 276 Gb of sequence data. An early release covering 500 to 750 HLA-typed donors comprised roughly 300 gigabases of sequencing data and tens of millions of unique TCR sequences. Of the 398 genotyped donors, approximately 83% fell in the genetic ancestry cluster associated with self-reported Caucasian donors. The study was designed to test whether signatures of past pathogen exposure could be identified by cataloging public T cell receptors. The T cell repertoires of 550 to 850 subjects were profiled by immunosequencing and related to cytomegalovirus serostatus. A separate validation cohort of some 130 different subjects was used in addition to the roughly 620-subject first cohort. To predict cytomegalovirus infection status, the study brought together high-throughput TCR immunosequencing, statistical association of individual TCRs with disease status, and machine learning. To study patterns of TCR occurrence, a later analysis re-analyzed previously published TCR beta repertoires from around 660 donors and added high-resolution HLA genotyping. Rather than drawing on any new phenotypic data, the later analysis identified candidate immune exposures from TCR beta sequences and the way those sequences occurred across donors. To decide whether each TCR beta V gene segment behaved as functional or pseudogenic, an earlier analysis of some 600 of the donors relied on high-throughput TCR beta sequencing. Donor age, sex, ethnicity and CMV serostatus were compiled together with the repertoire data. A later genetic analysis took genome-wide SNP genotypes for about three fifths of the 666 donors and used that subset as a discovery cohort. All discovery cohort repertoires had been generated using a single sequencing platform. Class I and class II HLA loci were covered by the typing at four-digit resolution. Typing coverage varied by locus: roughly 620-630 donors for A, B, C, DRB1 and DQB1; roughly 560 for DQA1; about 600 for DPA1; roughly 450 for DPB1. Roughly 5 DR-DQ haplotypes were treated as single units for association and clustering because of strong linkage in the cohort. Across around 400 genotyped donors of the cohort, an average of approximately 240,000 unique TCR beta nucleotide sequences per donor were sequenced, and around 20% of those sequences were non-productive. What the authors observed across the whole study: Most TCR sequences were observed very rarely across donors, whereas some public TCRs were present in many individuals. A further reported finding was that TCR beta sequences accurately predicted the HLA-A and HLA-B alleles for most subjects in the first cohort. An earlier analysis of approximately 590 of the donors showed that most TCR beta V segments appeared in productive rearrangements either about 87% or about 30% of the time, which broadly matched IMGT annotations. According to a later genetic analysis, donors in an Asian-associated ancestry cluster had fewer N-insertions in productive TCRs than the approximately 700-donor mean. A later genetic analysis associated a missense DCLRE1C variant with V-gene and J-gene trimming of TCR beta chains, and an independent cohort replicated the association. The study listed 170 or so TCR beta chains as associated with cytomegalovirus. In a later analysis, most CMV-associated TCR beta chains were found to appear HLA-restricted, with HLA associations seemingly driven largely by CMV exposure. When HLA alleles, especially DR and DQ, strongly co-occurred, TCR associations were difficult to assign to individual alleles. The sequencing pipeline was judged likely to have produced a cluster of highly shared sequence variants as a technical artifact. In a later analysis, HLA-associated TCR beta chains were found to be more clonally expanded and to have lower generation probabilities than equally common non-associated chains. Immune exposure information for the cohort was limited to CMV serostatus. In a later analysis, TCR association rates were found to vary across HLA loci, with the most associated TCRs seen for DRB1 alleles and the fewest for HLA-C alleles. Correlated functional status among segregating V segments might be attributable to linkage disequilibrium, but an unknown experimental factor could not be ruled out. A later analysis reported that several top co-occurrence clusters appeared linked to parvovirus B19, influenza, CMV and Epstein-Barr virus. Sequencing depth was assumed to be roughly uniform across donors in the presence/absence analyses, though that assumption may not hold. Some IMGT-functional V segments, including TRBV6-2 and TRBV6-3, could not be distinguished by the 87-base-pair reads and were therefore excluded. Because HLA typing was missing for some donors at each locus, association tests included only the typed subset. Specific HLA alleles were associated with over 15,000 TCR beta sequences at a false discovery rate of 0.05 in a later analysis. A few of the identified cytomegalovirus-associated TCR beta chains were confirmed in vitro to be specific for cytomegalovirus antigens. The authors suggested that the approach could potentially be extended to other disease states and immunological phenotypes. In this cohort, only TCR beta chains were sequenced, and detectable features were limited by the absence of alpha or paired-chain data. In both the original and validation cohorts, the classifier was reported to diagnose cytomegalovirus status with high specificity and sensitivity. The earlier analysis of nearly 600 of the donors excluded fewer than 20 rarely observed V segments, including chromosome 9 orphons, because counts were too low.

A word on this clone: What this receptor recognizes is not known. Per-nucleotide qualities are absent, and no much larger clonotype sits a single base away.

Sequences PRHDT (CDR1) and FYEKMQ (CDR2) are obtained from the germline V gene (reference sequence). Cut back by 4 bases and 5 bases, the V and J ends lie 20 bases apart. The CDR3 goes from the cysteine to the phenylalanine over 16 residues. The retained sequence is limited to the CDR3, 48 bases, with the frame set at the first base. The cohort was made up of roughly 670 healthy bone marrow donors. At the time of sampling, every cohort member was nominally healthy, though immune exposures that went unrecorded were likely present. The donor was CMV seronegative and was included in the group of under 450 seronegative cohort members. Each donor provided a peripheral blood sample, and peripheral blood mononuclear cells were used for TCR beta sequencing. The Qiagen DNeasy Blood Extraction Kit was used to extract genomic DNA from the blood cell samples. Libraries were made using the immunoSEQ multiplex PCR assay. For the multiplex PCR, a mixture combining 60 forward primers for TCR Vbeta segments and 13 reverse primers for TCR Jbeta segments was used. The CDR3 region of rearranged TCR beta genes was amplified from genomic DNA by a multiplex PCR assay. The Illumina HiSeq System was used to sequence the amplified TCR beta libraries as 87-base-pair reads. The paper's processing steps were these. Across the 600 to 700 repertoires, a later analysis counted tens of millions of unique TCR beta chains, about 10 million of which were shared by at least two donors. Raw reads were error-corrected and collapsed into unique sequences with a nearest-neighbor algorithm that merged closely related sequences to remove PCR and sequencing errors. CDR3 sequences were aligned to IMGT reference sequences to assign V, D and J gene segments. Each retained sequence needed at least a six-nucleotide match to both a V gene segment and a J gene segment. Rearrangements were classified as productive when the CDR3 lacked stop codons and remained in frame with V and J, and all other rearrangements were classified as non-productive. Following IMGT convention, CDR3 was defined as the stretch from the second conserved V-encoded cysteine to the conserved J-encoded phenylalanine. The earlier analysis of some 550 of the donors excluded any sequence lacking an unambiguous match to a single V gene segment. An earlier analysis of a few hundred of the donors classified V segments as functional when productive rearrangements were above 56.7% and as segregating when the standard deviation between donors was above 5%. A statistical classification framework was built for diagnosing cytomegalovirus status from the catalog of TCR beta chain sequences. In a later analysis, V and J genes were assigned by comparing TCR nucleotide sequences against IMGT/GENE-DB human TR gene sequences. Using the TCRdist pipeline, a later analysis assigned CDR3 sequences along with most-parsimonious VDJ recombination scenarios. In a later analysis, each TCR beta chain was defined by its CDR3 amino acid sequence together with its V-gene family, and reads without a unique V-gene family were excluded. To address suspected cross-contamination and a sequencing artifact, a later analysis removed approximately 600 highly shared, low-generation-probability nucleotide sequences. For each public chain, a later analysis derived a clonal expansion index from normalized ranks of inferred template counts within each repertoire. In a later analysis, generation probabilities were computed using a VDJ recombination model fitted to out-of-frame rearrangements, and the results were checked against IGoR. In a later analysis, TCR-TCR, TCR-HLA and TCR-CMV co-occurrence was scored with hypergeometric tests, and a repertoire-size bias correction was applied to TCR pairs. False discovery rates were estimated in a later analysis by permuting HLA or CMV assignments 20 times. In a later analysis, co-occurring TCRs were grouped using DBSCAN, with TCRdist sequence similarity added in when clustering inside HLA-allele-positive subsets. Co-occurrence clustering excluded repertoires with fewer than 30,000 or more than 120,000 public chains, plus five with anomalous nucleotide sharing. TCRdb's version of the immuneACCESS table is confined to in-frame rearrangements and falls short of the full clone set. An unresolved V gene accounts for under half of the shortfall where checked; the remainder is of unknown origin. V and J calls and clone size are those listed in that table; D and trimming were worked out from the DNA. The sample contains about 190,000 clones, around 86% of them found a single time. In total, the top ten clones hold 1% to 1.5% of the sample.

This receptor was taken from a man younger than 45 in good health and CMV-seronegative. This receptor chain uses TRBV13 and TRBJ2-5; a tentative D call is TRBD2 (6 bases match). Specimen: PBMCs. The CDR3 region: CASSSRQRRGTETQYF. Read as DNA, the sequence is TGTGCCAGCAGCTCCAGGCAACGGCGGGGTACCGAGACCCAGTACTTC.